This TCR beta chain was profiled in a study of blood T cell repertoires in COVID-19. Sequencing used immunoSEQ multiplex PCR; TCRdb keeps in-frame clones, though not all of them. Altogether 110,000 or so clones are present, roughly nine tenths being singletons, with the ten largest covering roughly 7.9%. In germline, CDR1 is MNHEY, CDR2 SVGEGT. The CDR3 consists of 17 residues. Trimming pared 6 bases from V and 2 bases from J, leaving 21 bases between. The chain links TRBV6-2 or TRBV6-3 to TRBJ2-3; tentatively, D is TRBD1 (5 bases). Sequencing input: peripheral blood. This sequence originates from a man aged 65-85 years who had recovered from COVID-19. CDR3 loop: CASSDRDLETNTDTQYF. The DNA of the CDR3 is TGTGCCAGCAGCGACAGAGACCTCGAAACCAACACAGATACGCAGTATTTT.